A selection of T cell receptor beta chains follows, all from one sample in a study of control samples from healthy donors and cancer patients. Some clones are missing from TCRdb's copy, which holds only in-frame ones; the method was immunoSEQ multiplex PCR. The table shows under 140,000 clones, with roughly 88% occurring only once. Material for sequencing was PBMCs. The receptors were sampled from a woman aged 55-70 years with lung cancer. CDR3s include the opening cysteine and the closing phenylalanine or tryptophan. The D gene is left open where the match is weak. The size entry is marked missing in some rows and otherwise reads once, few, many or a size class.

>TRBJ1-4|.|few|TRBV7-2|15
CASSPRGRREEKLFF
TGTGCCAGCAGCCCAAGGGGTAGGAGGGAAGAAAAACTGTTTTTT
>TRBJ2-1|TRBD2|.|TRBV9|13
CASSVRLADEQFF
TGTGCCAGCAGCGTTCGACTAGCTGATGAGCAGTTCTTC
>TRBJ2-7|.|.|TRBV9|16
CASSVGPSSVSYEQYF
TGTGCCAGCAGCGTAGGACCGAGCAGCGTCTCCTACGAGCAGTACTTC
>TRBJ2-1|TRBD2|.|TRBV28|15
CASSSSGRSYNEQFF
TGTGCCAGCAGTTCTAGCGGGAGGTCCTACAATGAGCAGTTCTTC
>TRBJ1-2|.|.|TRBV5-1|13
CASSMDTSYGYTF
TGCGCCAGCAGCATGGACACGTCCTATGGCTACACCTTC
>TRBJ1-1|TRBD1|.|TRBV27|15
CASSHGTGFNTEAFF
TGTGCCAGCAGTCATGGGACAGGGTTTAACACTGAAGCTTTCTTT
>TRBJ2-7|.|.|TRBV15|15
CATRYSDREDYEQYF
TGTGCCACCAGGTATTCGGACAGAGAGGACTACGAGCAGTACTTC
>TRBJ1-1|.|once|TRBV5-6|11
CASSSSGEAFF
TGTGCCAGCAGCTCCTCGGGTGAAGCTTTCTTT
>TRBJ2-1|TRBD2|.|TRBV5-1|16
CASTPGLAGDLNEQFF
TGCGCCAGCACCCCGGGGCTAGCGGGGGACTTGAATGAGCAGTTCTTC
>TRBJ2-1|.|.|TRBV12-3/TRBV12-4|12
CASSGSYNEQFF
TGTGCCAGCTCCGGCTCCTACAATGAGCAGTTCTTC
>TRBJ1-2|.|.|TRBV7-2|15
CASSPLRSVLYGYTF
TGTGCCAGCAGCCCACTCCGGTCAGTACTCTATGGCTACACCTTC
>TRBJ1-2|.|.|TRBV6-5|15
CASKESLTANYGYTF
TGTGCCAGCAAAGAAAGTCTCACTGCTAACTATGGCTACACCTTC
>TRBJ2-1|TRBD2|.|TRBV2|14
CASSSGRTNNEQFF
TGTGCCAGCAGTAGCGGGAGGACCAACAATGAGCAGTTCTTC
>TRBJ1-4|.|once|TRBV4-3|16
CASSQVLRSTNEKLFF
TGCGCCAGCAGCCAAGTCTTGCGGTCGACTAATGAAAAACTGTTTTTT
>TRBJ2-3|TRBD2|few|TRBV2|18
CATPRGLALEQGTDTQYF
TGTGCTACCCCACGGGGACTAGCATTGGAGCAGGGCACAGATACGCAGTATTTT
>TRBJ2-5|.|.|TRBV7-6|13
CASSSRAVETQYF
TGTGCCAGCAGCTCGAGGGCCGTAGAGACCCAGTACTTC
>TRBJ1-5|.|.|TRBV6-6|14
CASSYSIGGQPQHF
TGTGCCAGCAGTTACTCGATCGGGGGTCAGCCCCAGCATTTT
>TRBJ1-5|TRBD1|.|TRBV10-3|17
CAISVAPGQGTSQPQHF
TGTGCCATCAGTGTCGCTCCGGGACAGGGTACGAGTCAGCCCCAGCATTTT
>TRBJ1-2|.|once|TRBV4-1|14
CASSQGQDSYGYTF
TGCGCCAGCAGCCAGGGGCAGGACTCCTATGGCTACACCTTC
>TRBJ1-1|.|.|TRBV6-5|14
CASRYSHRNTEAFF
TGTGCCAGCAGATACAGTCACAGGAACACTGAAGCTTTCTTT
>TRBJ2-2|.|.|TRBV19|12
CASRKSPGELFF
TGTGCCAGTAGAAAAAGCCCCGGGGAGCTGTTTTTT
>TRBJ1-1|.|medium-sized|TRBV19|14
CASSIPQGRLGAFF
TGTGCCAGTAGTATCCCCCAGGGACGCCTCGGAGCTTTCTTT
>TRBJ2-4|.|.|TRBV3-1/TRBV3-2|15
CASSQRPGDGGIQYF
TGTGCCAGCAGCCAACGCCCCGGTGACGGGGGCATTCAGTACTTC
>TRBJ2-3|.|.|TRBV11-2|13
CASSLYLADTQYF
TGTGCCAGCAGCCTATACTTAGCAGATACGCAGTATTTT
>TRBJ2-7|.|.|TRBV5-4|14
CASRGGAGGYEQYF
TGTGCCAGCAGAGGGGGGGCAGGGGGCTACGAGCAGTACTTC
>TRBJ1-4|.|.|TRBV11-2|15
CASSLATGTYEKLFF
TGTGCCAGCAGCTTAGCTACCGGGACCTATGAAAAACTGTTTTTT
>TRBJ1-2|.|.|TRBV5-1|14
CASSFPYQGGGYTF
TGCGCCAGCAGCTTCCCCTACCAGGGAGGAGGCTACACCTTC
>TRBJ2-6|.|.|TRBV7-3|16
CASSLQRASGANVLTF
TGTGCCAGCAGTCTACAGAGAGCCTCTGGGGCCAACGTCCTGACTTTC
>TRBJ2-5|TRBD1|.|TRBV3-1/TRBV3-2|16
CASSQGGQGAYETQYF
TGTGCCAGCAGCCAAGGGGGACAGGGGGCGTACGAGACCCAGTACTTC
>TRBJ1-3|TRBD1|.|TRBV20-1|15
CSASTPRGSGNTIYF
TGCAGTGCCAGTACCCCCAGGGGGTCCGGAAACACCATATATTTT
>TRBJ2-2|.|few|TRBV6-2/TRBV6-3|14
CASSRLTPTGELFF
TGTGCCAGCAGCCGACTAACCCCCACCGGGGAGCTGTTTTTT
>TRBJ1-2|.|.|TRBV6-6|16
CASSYSNGGGNYGYTF
TGTGCCAGCAGTTACTCGAATGGGGGGGGTAACTATGGCTACACCTTC
>TRBJ1-5|TRBD1|.|TRBV3-1/TRBV3-2|19
CASSQDRVAGGQGNQPQHF
TGTGCCAGCAGCCAAGATCGGGTCGCAGGGGGCCAGGGCAATCAGCCCCAGCATTTT
>TRBJ1-2|TRBD1|.|TRBV3-1/TRBV3-2|15
CASSQAGQGLGGYTF
TGTGCCAGCAGCCAGGCCGGACAGGGGTTAGGTGGCTACACCTTC
>TRBJ1-5|.|.|TRBV3-1/TRBV3-2|15
CASSQGLGGNQPQHF
TGTGCCAGCAGCCAAGGGCTCGGAGGCAATCAGCCCCAGCATTTT
>TRBJ1-2|.|once|TRBV28|14
CASGQGTDLNGYTF
TGTGCCAGCGGGCAGGGAACGGACCTTAATGGCTACACCTTC
>TRBJ1-1|.|once|TRBV7-6|14
CASSPVLRGTEAFF
TGTGCCAGCAGCCCCGTCCTAAGGGGCACTGAAGCTTTCTTT
>TRBJ2-1|TRBD2|.|TRBV5-4|16
CASSLAGGSSYNEQFF
TGTGCCAGCAGCTTGGCCGGGGGGAGCTCCTACAATGAGCAGTTCTTC
>TRBJ2-1|TRBD2|.|TRBV5-1|18
CASSLGKQPGLASHEQFF
TGCGCCAGCAGCCTAGGGAAACAACCGGGACTAGCGAGCCATGAGCAGTTCTTC
>TRBJ1-2|.|.|TRBV25-1|15
CASSPPGTVNYGYTF
TGTGCCAGCAGTCCTCCCGGGACGGTGAACTATGGCTACACCTTC
>TRBJ1-1|.|.|TRBV2|15
CASSDPGLKNTEAFF
TGTGCCAGCAGTGATCCGGGACTAAAAAACACTGAAGCTTTCTTT
>TRBJ2-1|.|.|TRBV5-6|17
CASSLSSGRPGEDEQFF
TGTGCCAGCAGCTTGAGTTCGGGGCGTCCCGGAGAGGATGAGCAGTTCTTC
>TRBJ1-6|.|.|TRBV19|16
CASSEMWGSYNSPLHF
TGTGCCAGTAGTGAGATGTGGGGATCCTATAATTCACCCCTCCACTTT
>TRBJ1-2|TRBD1|.|TRBV6-6|14
CASTQRRTGDGYTF
TGTGCCAGCACCCAGAGAAGGACAGGGGATGGCTACACCTTC
>TRBJ1-1|.|.|TRBV3-1/TRBV3-2|14
CASRQQTINTEAFF
TGTGCCAGCAGGCAGCAAACGATTAACACTGAAGCTTTCTTT
>TRBJ2-7|.|.|TRBV19|14
CASSTRQGYREQYF
TGTGCCAGTAGTACGAGGCAGGGCTATCGAGAGCAGTACTTC